This entry lists 27 T cell receptor beta chains sequenced from one sample in a study of technical replicates of blood from a few donors. Measured with immunoSEQ multiplex PCR; TCRdb has only the in-frame clones, and not every one. Of about 61,000 clones listed, about 96% are singletons. The material sequenced was T cells isolated from PBMCs. The receptors were gathered from a human donor in good health.

The chain couples TRBV28 to TRBJ2-7, with TRBD2 matching 12 bases. The CDR3 extends over 14 amino acids. Germline V gives CDR1 MDHEN, CDR2 SYDVKM. Losses at the gene ends were 6 bases for V and 12 bases for J; bases not matched to a gene: 12. The CDR3 region is CASRLAGGFGVPYF. CDR3 nucleotide sequence: TGTGCCAGCAGGCTAGCGGGAGGGTTCGGGGTCCCGTACTTC.

The chain has TRBV7-8 and TRBJ1-3; 9 nucleotides match TRBD1. The germline CDR1 and CDR2 sequences are SGHVS and FQNEAQ. Trimming took 5 bases from V and 4 from J; bases not matched to a gene: 3. The length of the CDR3 is 14 residues. The chain's CDR3 is CASSGDRAGNTIYF. The CDR3 nucleotides read TGTGCCAGCAGCGGGGACAGGGCAGGAAACACCATATATTTT.

This chain connects TRBV7-9 to TRBJ2-7; TRBD1 agrees at 7 bases. Germline-derived CDR1 and CDR2 are SEHNR and FQNEAQ (reference sequence). With 3 bases clipped from V and 3 bases from J, the junction kept 2 bases outside the gene matches. The CDR3 covers 13 residues. CDR3: CASSLGQIYEQYF. CDR3 bases: TGTGCCAGCAGCTTGGGACAGATCTACGAGCAGTACTTC.

The CDR3, as DNA: TGTGCCAGCAGTGACGGGAGCGGGACACCAAAAGAGACCCAGTACTTC. Its protein product is CASSDGSGTPKETQYF. V is TRBV25-1 and J is TRBJ2-5, with D perhaps TRBD2 (7 bases). The CDR3 totals 16 residues. Germline assignment: CDR1 MGHDK and CDR2 SYGVNS. The germline V and J ends were trimmed by 3 bases and 3 bases, with 17 bases remaining between them.

As DNA, the CDR3 is TGTGCCAGCTCAGATTCGGGTTCGGCAGATACGCAGTATTTT. Translation gives CASSDSGSADTQYF. This chain links TRBV18 with TRBJ2-3; D is unresolved. The germline V and J ends were trimmed by 5 bases and 4 bases, with 13 bases remaining between them. This CDR3 comprises 14 residues. Germline-derived CDR1 and CDR2 are KGHSH and LQKENI.

The genes are TRBV2 and TRBJ1-5, with D hard to call. Trimming left V 5 bases short and J 4 bases short, with 9 bases between. CDR1 and CDR2 from the germline V gene are SNHLY and FYNNEI. The CDR3 has 13 amino acids. The CDR3: CASSFWANQPQHF. For the CDR3, the DNA is TGTGCCAGCAGTTTTTGGGCGAATCAGCCCCAGCATTTT. The complete variable domain, with remaining parts taken from reference TRBV2 and TRBJ1-5, reads EPEVTQTPSHQVTQMGQEVILRCVPISNHLYFYWYRQILGQKVEFLVSFYNNEISEKSEIFDDQFSVERPDGSNFTLKIRSTKLEDSAMYFCASSFWANQPQHFGDGTRLSIL.

The V and J genes are TRBV7-9 and TRBJ1-2; D gene uncertain. The CDR3 is 12 amino acids. The germline V and J ends were trimmed by 4 bases and 7 bases, with 10 bases remaining between them. Germline V gene lookup returns CDR1 SEHNR and CDR2 FQNEAQ (reference sequence). CDR3 amino acids: CASSSLGSGYTF. The CDR3 DNA is TGTGCCAGCAGCTCGCTAGGGAGTGGCTACACCTTC.

V gene TRBV5-1 combines with J gene TRBJ1-1; D not resolved. The CDR3 is 12 residues long. V was trimmed by 0 bases and J by 7 bases, leaving 7 bases between them. The germline V gene encodes CDR1 SGHRS and CDR2 YFSETQ. DNA for the CDR3: TGCGCCAGCAGCTTGGATCCAGGTGAAGCTTTCTTT. The encoded protein is CASSLDPGEAFF. Looking up the rest from reference TRBV5-1 and TRBJ1-1 gives the full variable domain: KAGVTQTPRYLIKTRGQQVTLSCSPISGHRSVSWYQQTPGQGLQFLFEYFSETQRNKGNFPGRFSGRQFSNSRSEMNVSTLELGDSALYLCASSLDPGEAFFGQGTRLTVV.

This clone occurred once. The chain uses TRBV21-1 and TRBJ2-5; the table's TRBD1 call for D was not verified on the DNA. TRBV21-1 is labeled a pseudogene. This CDR3 is 16 amino acids long. CDR3 amino acids: CASSKFPAGYEETQYF. The CDR3 DNA is TGTGCCAGCAGCAAATTCCCGGCAGGGTATGAAGAGACCCAGTACTTC.

This chain joins TRBV11-2 and TRBJ2-7, with TRBD2 identical over 9 bases. J was trimmed by 1 base and V by 1 base; bases with no gene match: 5. This CDR3 is built from 16 residues. Per the germline V gene, CDR1 is SGHAT and CDR2 is FQNNGV. This chain's CDR3 is CASSLVTSGPSYEQYF. CDR3 DNA sequence: TGTGCCAGCAGCTTAGTTACTAGCGGGCCTTCCTACGAGCAGTACTTC.

This chain uses TRBV7-8 with TRBJ2-5; the D gene is possibly TRBD1 (5 bases). This CDR3 comprises 15 residues. Germline CDR1 reads SGHVS; CDR2 reads FQNEAQ. Trimming removed 2 bases from V and 5 bases from J, with 15 bases in between. The CDR3 DNA reads as TGTGCCAGCAGCTTACTAGACTGGACAAAGGAGACCCAGTACTTC. It translates to CASSLLDWTKETQYF.

The chain recombines TRBV7-9 with TRBJ1-1, with 8 nucleotides matching TRBD1. This CDR3 has 15 residues. Looked up from germline, CDR1 is SEHNR and CDR2 is FQNEAQ (reference sequence). J gave up 1 base and V 8 bases, and 9 bases lay outside the gene matches. The CDR3, as DNA: TGTGCCAGCCCCGGAATAGGACAGGGGAACACTGAAGCTTTCTTT. Protein sequence: CASPGIGQGNTEAFF. Supplemented by reference TRBV7-9 and TRBJ1-1, the full variable domain reads DTGVSQNPRHKITKRGQNVTFRCDPISEHNRLYWYRQTLGQGPEFLTYFQNEAQLEKSRLLSDRFSAERPKGSFSTLEIQRTEQGDSAMYLCASPGIGQGNTEAFFGQGTRLTVV.

The V and J genes are TRBV5-4 and TRBJ1-5, with TRBD1 as a possible D gene (6 bases). The CDR3 runs 13 residues. From germline, CDR1 is SGHNT and CDR2 YYREEE (reference sequence). V lost 4 bases, J lost 4 bases, and 9 bases lay in between. Written as DNA, the CDR3 is TGTGCCAGCAGCCTGGACAGAAATCAGCCCCAGCATTTT. Translating it yields CASSLDRNQPQHF.

J is TRBJ1-1 and V is TRBV5-1, with 7 bases aligning to TRBD1. The CDR3 runs 14 residues. V shed 1 base, J shed 3 bases, and the junction held 3 bases outside the gene matches. The V gene's germline CDR1 is SGHRS and CDR2 YFSETQ. The CDR3 reads CASSLKGADTEAFF. CDR3 DNA: TGCGCCAGCAGCTTGAAGGGGGCGGACACTGAAGCTTTCTTT.

The chain is built from TRBV19 and TRBJ1-2; D gene unclear. This CDR3 is built from 12 residues. Germline V gene lookup returns CDR1 LNHDA and CDR2 SQIVND (reference sequence). The ends were cut back, 5 bases at V and 6 bases at J, with 10 bases in the middle. This CDR3 is CASSVGAHGYTF. In nucleotides, the CDR3 is TGTGCCAGTAGTGTTGGAGCCCATGGCTACACCTTC. Full variable domain (remainder filled in from reference TRBV19 and TRBJ1-2): DGGITQSPKYLFRKEGQNVTLSCEQNLNHDAMYWYRQDPGQGLRLIYYSQIVNDFQKGDIAEGYSVSREKKESFPLTVTSAQKNPTAFYLCASSVGAHGYTFGSGTRLTVV.

The chain carries TRBV28 and TRBJ1-5, with a possible D match to TRBD1 (5 bases). The CDR3 spans 13 residues. V was pared by 3 bases and J by 4 bases, with 7 bases between. CDR1 and CDR2 from the germline V gene are MDHEN and SYDVKM. The CDR3: CASSFRVNQPQHF. For the CDR3, the DNA is TGTGCCAGCAGTTTCAGGGTGAATCAGCCCCAGCATTTT.

The chain has TRBV10-1 and TRBJ2-7; 11 nucleotides match TRBD1. J was trimmed by 2 bases and V by 3 bases; bases with no gene match: 3. Germline-derived CDR1 and CDR2 are WNHNN and SYGVQD (reference sequence). The CDR3 is made up of 15 amino acids. CDR3: CASSDPGQGAYEQYF. The CDR3, as DNA: TGCGCCAGCAGTGACCCGGGACAGGGGGCCTACGAGCAGTACTTC.

This clone was seen only once. The V gene is TRBV5-6, the J gene TRBJ2-7; 7 positions match TRBD1. The trim removed 4 bases at V and 7 bases at J, leaving 20 bases unmatched. CDR3 length: 17 residues. Germline assignment: CDR1 SGHDT and CDR2 YYEEEE. The CDR3 nucleotides read TGTGCCAGCAGCCATTTCATACGAAGACAGGGCCCCCGGGAGCAGTACTTC. Residues: CASSHFIRRQGPREQYF.

The chain has TRBV19 and TRBJ1-2; 9 bases map to TRBD1. This CDR3 is 14 amino acids long. V dropped 3 bases and J dropped 5; count of bases not matched to a gene: 4. Per germline, CDR1 LNHDA and CDR2 SQIVND (reference sequence). The CDR3 here is CASSITGGSYGYTF. CDR3 coding DNA: TGTGCCAGTAGTATCACAGGGGGCTCGTATGGCTACACCTTC.

The chain is built from TRBV28 and TRBJ1-1; the match to TRBD1 covers 8 bases. The CDR3 loop spans 14 amino acids. The V gene's germline CDR1 is MDHEN and CDR2 SYDVKM. V dropped 10 bases and J dropped 8; count of bases not matched to a gene: 15. The CDR3 DNA is TGTGCCACCAAGATCCGGGACAGGCCGGCGGAAGCTTTCTTT. It encodes CATKIRDRPAEAFF.

The chain couples TRBV19 to TRBJ1-5; TRBD1 matches at 7 bases. Germline V lookup: CDR1 LNHDA, CDR2 SQIVND (reference sequence). With 7 bases clipped from V and 11 bases from J, the junction kept 14 bases outside the gene matches. This CDR3 is built from 14 residues. CDR3 nucleotides: TGTGCCAGTACCGGACAGGCTCGGGGCCGAGCCCAGCATTTT. This codes for CASTGQARGRAQHF. The full variable domain, with the rest looked up from reference TRBV19 and TRBJ1-5, is DGGITQSPKYLFRKEGQNVTLSCEQNLNHDAMYWYRQDPGQGLRLIYYSQIVNDFQKGDIAEGYSVSREKKESFPLTVTSAQKNPTAFYLCASTGQARGRAQHFGDGTRLSIL.

This chain links TRBV7-9 with TRBJ2-7, with D possibly TRBD1 on 6 matching bases. Trimming shortened V by 1 base and J by 2 bases, and 18 bases separated the two germline ends. Germline loops: CDR1 SEHNR, CDR2 FQNEAQ (reference sequence). This CDR3 is built from 17 residues. The CDR3 DNA reads as TGTGCCAGCAGCTTAGAGCCTACAGGGTATTCGCCCTACGAGCAGTACTTC. This translates into CASSLEPTGYSPYEQYF.

The chain joins TRBV5-1 to TRBJ1-3; D gene uncertain. CDR1 is SGHRS, CDR2 YFSETQ, per germline. This CDR3 has 13 residues. V was shortened by 0 bases and J by 7 bases, with 8 bases between the two germline ends. CDR3 in amino acids: CASSLEPGNTIYF. Here the CDR3 DNA reads TGCGCCAGCAGCTTGGAGCCGGGGAACACCATATATTTT.

The V and J genes are TRBV2 and TRBJ1-1, with TRBD1 identical over 8 bases. The CDR3 loop spans 13 amino acids. The V gene end was trimmed by 7 bases and the J gene end by 3 bases; junction bases not matched to a gene: 4. In germline, CDR1 is SNHLY, CDR2 FYNNEI. The CDR3 region is CASNRGVDTEAFF. In DNA, the CDR3 is TGTGCCAGCAACAGGGGGGTCGACACTGAAGCTTTCTTT. The entire variable domain, with the rest obtained from reference TRBV2 and TRBJ1-1, is as follows: EPEVTQTPSHQVTQMGQEVILRCVPISNHLYFYWYRQILGQKVEFLVSFYNNEISEKSEIFDDQFSVERPDGSNFTLKIRSTKLEDSAMYFCASNRGVDTEAFFGQGTRLTVV.

This clone appeared once. This rearrangement joins TRBV6-1 to TRBJ2-1, with D perhaps matching TRBD2 (5 bases). The CDR3 has 16 amino acids. The germline V gene has CDR1 MNHNS and CDR2 SASEGT. V was trimmed by 4 bases and J by 0 bases, leaving 13 bases between them. The CDR3 DNA is TGTGCCAGCAGTGGGCTAGCCTCCCACTCCTACAATGAGCAGTTCTTC. Translation: CASSGLASHSYNEQFF.

CDR3 amino acids: CASSSAGGPDTEAFF. The CDR3 bases are TGTGCCAGCAGCTCAGCCGGAGGCCCTGACACTGAAGCTTTCTTT. The J gene is TRBJ1-1, the V gene TRBV5-4, with no clear D. Germline CDR1 SGHNT, CDR2 YYREEE (reference sequence). This CDR3 comprises 15 residues. The V end lost 3 bases, the J end lost 3 bases, and 15 bases lay between the germline ends. Complete variable domain (other parts from reference TRBV5-4 and TRBJ1-1): ETGVTQSPTHLIKTRGQQVTLRCSSQSGHNTVSWYQQALGQGPQFIFQYYREEENGRGNFPPRFSGLQFPNYSSELNVNALELDDSALYLCASSSAGGPDTEAFFGQGTRLTVV.

V is TRBV5-6 and J is TRBJ1-1, with TRBD1 matching 8 bases. CDR1 and CDR2 (germline): SGHDT, YYEEEE. The CDR3 covers 14 residues. Trimming at V came to 3 bases and at J to 5 bases, leaving 6 bases not matched to a gene. The CDR3 DNA follows: TGTGCCAGCAGCTGGAGGACAGGGCTGACTGAAGCTTTCTTT. Residues: CASSWRTGLTEAFF.